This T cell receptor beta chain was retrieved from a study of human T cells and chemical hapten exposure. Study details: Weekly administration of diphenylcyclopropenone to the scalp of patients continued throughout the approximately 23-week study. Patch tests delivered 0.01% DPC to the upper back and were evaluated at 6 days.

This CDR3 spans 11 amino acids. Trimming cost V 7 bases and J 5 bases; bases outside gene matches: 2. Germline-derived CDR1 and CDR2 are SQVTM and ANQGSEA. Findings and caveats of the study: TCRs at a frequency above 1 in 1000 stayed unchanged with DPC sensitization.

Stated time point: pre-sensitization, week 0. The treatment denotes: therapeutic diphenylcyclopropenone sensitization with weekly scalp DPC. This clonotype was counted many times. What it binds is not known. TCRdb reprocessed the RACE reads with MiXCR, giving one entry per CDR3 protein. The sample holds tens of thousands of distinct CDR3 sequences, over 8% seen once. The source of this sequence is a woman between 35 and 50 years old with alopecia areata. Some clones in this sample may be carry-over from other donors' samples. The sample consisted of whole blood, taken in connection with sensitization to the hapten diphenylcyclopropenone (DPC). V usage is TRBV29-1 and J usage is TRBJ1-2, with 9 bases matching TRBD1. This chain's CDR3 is CSAGTGYGYTF. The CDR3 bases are TGCAGCGCCGGGACAGGGTATGGCTACACCTTC.